These T cell receptor beta chains were read from a single sample in a study of identical twins. TCRdb analysed the 5' RACE reads with MiXCR anew, one entry per CDR3 protein. The sample has 1.5 million to 2 million distinct CDR3 sequences; about 30% are singletons. The sample taken for sequencing was cord blood. These receptors came from a newborn girl in good health. The CDR3 runs from the conserved cysteine through the conserved F or W. Fields, in order: J gene, V gene, D gene, clone size, CDR3 protein, CDR3 DNA. The D gene is left open where the match is weak. Only some rows state a clone size, as once, few, many or a class for expanded clones.

TRBJ2-7,TRBV7-2,TRBD2,NA,CASSFIAGPYEQYF,TGTGCCAGCAGCTTCATAGCGGGACCCTACGAGCAGTACTTC
TRBJ2-3,TRBV5-1,NA,NA,CASGWRSSTTDTQYF,TGCGCCAGCGGGTGGAGGTCATCCACCACAGATACGCAGTATTTT
TRBJ2-4,TRBV7-8,NA,NA,CASSRGQTKNIQYF,TGTGCCAGCAGCAGAGGACAGACCAAAAACATTCAGTACTTC
TRBJ2-3,TRBV6-6,TRBD2,NA,CASSYSRRGGDTQYF,TGTGCCAGCAGTTACTCGAGGCGGGGGGGAGATACGCAGTATTTT
TRBJ2-1,TRBV10-3,TRBD2,NA,CAISQRELWKQFF,TGTGCCATCAGCCAGCGGGAACTTTGGAAGCAGTTCTTC
TRBJ2-3,TRBV12-3/TRBV12-4,TRBD2,NA,CASSLGQREWGTDTQYF,TGTGCCAGCAGTTTAGGGCAGCGGGAATGGGGAACAGATACGCAGTATTTT
TRBJ2-1,TRBV29-1,NA,many,CSVDTSDTYNEQFF,TGCAGCGTCGATACTAGTGACACCTACAATGAGCAGTTCTTC
TRBJ1-1,TRBV4-2,NA,few,CASSQPGTLGSMNTEAFF,TGTGCCAGCAGCCAGCCCGGGACCCTGGGTAGCATGAACACTGAAGCTTTCTTT
TRBJ1-2,TRBV4-2,TRBD1,many,CASSQADGTGYGYTF,TGTGCCAGCAGCCAAGCCGATGGGACAGGCTATGGCTACACCTTC
TRBJ1-1,TRBV5-6,NA,NA,CASRPGEAFF,TGTGCCAGCAGGCCGGGGGAAGCTTTCTTT
TRBJ2-7,TRBV6-5,TRBD2,NA,CASSYVGLAGFYEQYF,TGTGCCAGCAGTTACGTAGGCCTAGCGGGGTTCTACGAGCAGTACTTC
TRBJ1-1,TRBV30,NA,few,CAWSVVGVRTEAFF,TGTGCCTGGAGTGTTGTGGGGGTTCGGACTGAAGCTTTCTTT
TRBJ1-2,TRBV29-1,NA,NA,CSVGTGYYGCTF,TGCAGCGTTGGAACGGGCTACTATGGCTGCACCTTC
TRBJ2-3,TRBV20-1,TRBD2,NA,CSAVLAGATDTQYF,TGCAGTGCTGTGCTAGCGGGGGCCACAGATACGCAGTATTTT
TRBJ2-3,TRBV15,TRBD1,few,CATSRDWRDRGPDTQYF,TGTGCCACCAGCAGAGATTGGAGGGACAGGGGGCCAGATACGCAGTATTTT
TRBJ2-7,TRBV18,TRBD1,NA,CASSQGDSRYEQYF,TGTGCCAGCTCACAGGGGGACAGCCGCTACGAGCAGTACTTC
TRBJ1-4,TRBV9,NA,few,CASSESGSTNEKLFF,TGTGCCAGCAGCGAGAGTGGGTCAACTAATGAAAAACTGTTTTTT
TRBJ2-1,TRBV24-1,NA,few,CATSEAAEQFF,TGTGCCACCAGTGAAGCAGCGGAGCAGTTCTTC
TRBJ2-1,TRBV12-3/TRBV12-4,TRBD2,few,CASSLAGSGGMVSYNEQFF,TGTGCCAGCAGTTTAGCGGGGAGCGGGGGGATGGTGTCCTACAATGAGCAGTTCTTC
TRBJ2-1,TRBV12-3/TRBV12-4,TRBD2,many,CASSALAGGYNEQFF,TGTGCCAGCAGTGCACTAGCGGGGGGTTACAATGAGCAGTTCTTC
TRBJ2-7,TRBV20-1,NA,few,CSARWSSYEQYF,TGCAGTGCTAGGTGGAGCTCCTACGAGCAGTACTTC
TRBJ2-3,TRBV2,TRBD2,NA,CASSWGLLAGGTDTQYF,TGTGCCAGCAGCTGGGGGCTACTAGCGGGGGGCACAGATACGCAGTATTTT
TRBJ2-7,TRBV6-5,NA,NA,CASSYDPSSYEQYF,TGTGCCAGCAGTTACGATCCAAGCTCCTACGAGCAGTACTTC
TRBJ2-7,TRBV20-1,NA,NA,CSASSNYEQYF,TGCAGTGCTAGTTCCAACTACGAGCAGTACTTC
TRBJ1-6,TRBV10-1,NA,few,CASTAGPNSPLHF,TGCGCCAGCACTGCAGGGCCAAATTCACCCCTCCACTTT
TRBJ2-5,TRBV10-3,TRBD2,NA,CAISDGGRGGETQYF,TGTGCCATCAGTGATGGCGGGAGGGGGGGAGAGACCCAGTACTTC
TRBJ1-1,TRBV6-6,NA,many,CASSGQMNTEAFF,TGTGCCAGCAGTGGACAGATGAACACTGAAGCTTTCTTT
TRBJ1-2,TRBV2,NA,NA,CASSAFPPGDNYGYTF,TGTGCCAGCAGTGCCTTCCCGCCCGGGGACAACTATGGCTACACCTTC
TRBJ1-1,TRBV9,TRBD1,NA,CASSVEGQGNTEAFF,TGTGCCAGCAGCGTAGAGGGACAGGGGAACACTGAAGCTTTCTTT
TRBJ1-5,TRBV10-3,NA,NA,CAISESRQGFVSNQPQHF,TGTGCCATCAGTGAGTCTCGGCAGGGATTCGTTAGCAATCAGCCCCAGCATTTT
TRBJ2-1,TRBV9,NA,once,CASNGSGISYNEQFF,TGTGCCAGCAACGGTAGCGGAATCTCCTACAATGAGCAGTTCTTC
TRBJ2-7,TRBV28,TRBD1,NA,CASTPRTGAYEQYF,TGTGCCAGCACCCCTCGGACAGGGGCCTACGAGCAGTACTTC
TRBJ1-6,TRBV5-1,TRBD1,NA,CASSSGQGFSPLHF,TGCGCCAGCAGCTCGGGACAGGGATTTTCACCCCTCCACTTT
TRBJ2-1,TRBV14,NA,NA,CVSSQGLEDEQFF,TGTGTCAGCAGCCAAGGGCTAGAGGATGAGCAGTTCTTC
TRBJ1-4,TRBV29-1,NA,NA,CSVGGGNEKLFF,TGCAGCGTTGGTGGTGGTAATGAAAAACTGTTTTTT